These T cell receptor beta chains were read from a single sample in a study of blood T cell repertoires in COVID-19. The repertoire was sequenced with immunoSEQ multiplex PCR; TCRdb's copy has only in-frame clones and lacks some. The sample carries fewer than 200,000 clones, approximately 80% recorded once. Sequenced input: peripheral blood. These receptor sequences come from a woman over 75 with COVID-19, enrolled during active disease. CDR3s include the opening cysteine and the closing phenylalanine or tryptophan. The D gene is left open where the match is weak. The size field is filled for only some rows; it gives once, few, many or a size class.

v_call	clone_size	j_call	d_call	cdr3_nt	cdr3_aa
TRBV5-1	few	TRBJ2-7	.	TGCGCCAGCAGCTTTCAGGGCACCTACGAGCAGTACTTC	CASSFQGTYEQYF
TRBV7-9	.	TRBJ1-2	.	TGTGCCAGCAGCTCCGGACATTATGGCTACACCTTC	CASSSGHYGYTF
TRBV3-1/TRBV3-2	few	TRBJ1-1	.	TGTGCCAGCAGCCAAGAAGGATGGGTTAGGGGAGCTTTCTTT	CASSQEGWVRGAFF
TRBV11-2	.	TRBJ2-2	TRBD1	TGTGCCAGCAGCTTGCTCGGACAGGGATGGGGCACCGGGGAGCTGTTTTTT	CASSLLGQGWGTGELFF
TRBV9	.	TRBJ2-7	.	TGTGCCAGCAGCGCCGGAGCAAGCTCCTACGAGCAGTACTTC	CASSAGASSYEQYF
TRBV20-1	.	TRBJ1-4	.	TGCAGTGCTAGTCGGGGGGACCATAATGAAAAACTGTTTTTT	CSASRGDHNEKLFF
TRBV12-5	.	TRBJ1-5	TRBD1	TGTGCTAGTGGTCCTTGGGATGAAATCCGGGACAGGGTTTACAATCAGCCCCAGCATTTT	CASGPWDEIRDRVYNQPQHF
TRBV6-2/TRBV6-3	few	TRBJ2-3	TRBD2	TGTGCCAGCAGTTCCCTAGCGGGGGGTTACACAGATACGCAGTATTTT	CASSSLAGGYTDTQYF
TRBV24-1	.	TRBJ2-1	TRBD2	TGTGCCGCCGGGACTAACACCTACAATGAGCAGTTCTTC	CAAGTNTYNEQFF
TRBV6-2/TRBV6-3	.	TRBJ1-1	.	TGTGCCAGCACCCCAGTTCGGGTGAACACTGAAGCTTTCTTT	CASTPVRVNTEAFF
TRBV9	.	TRBJ1-2	.	TGTGCCAGCAGCGTCCAGGGGACTAACTATGGCTACACCTTC	CASSVQGTNYGYTF
TRBV5-1	.	TRBJ1-2	TRBD1	TGCGCCAGCAACGAGCCTGGGACAGAAGGAGGCTACACCTTC	CASNEPGTEGGYTF
TRBV6-1	.	TRBJ2-7	.	TGTGCCAGCAGTGACCGGGGGACCGGCTACGAGCAGTACTTC	CASSDRGTGYEQYF
TRBV19	.	TRBJ1-1	.	TGTGCCAGTAATGTACAGGGTGTTAAGGACACTGAAGCTTTCTTT	CASNVQGVKDTEAFF
TRBV9	.	TRBJ2-1	TRBD2	TGTGCCAGCAGCGTTTCTAGCGGGGCGTATGAGCAGTTCTTC	CASSVSSGAYEQFF
TRBV23-1	.	TRBJ2-5	TRBD1	TGCGCCAGCAGTCAATCTGTACAGGGGCATCTACAAGAGACCCAGTACTTC	CASSQSVQGHLQETQYF
TRBV29-1	.	TRBJ2-7	.	TGCAGCGTTGAGAAGGCACTAGGCTACGAGCAGTACTTC	CSVEKALGYEQYF
TRBV7-9	once	TRBJ2-1	.	TGTGCCAGCAGCTCACAGGGACATGAGCAGTTCTTC	CASSSQGHEQFF
TRBV7-2	.	TRBJ2-3	.	TGTGCCAGCAGCTGGAGGGCAAGCACAGATACGCAGTATTTT	CASSWRASTDTQYF
TRBV7-3	once	TRBJ2-7	.	TGTGCCAGCAGCTCAGGGGGAGGATACGAGCAGTACTTC	CASSSGGGYEQYF
TRBV5-1	.	TRBJ2-5	.	TGCGCCAGCAGCTACACAGGGCAGGGAGAGACCCAGTACTTC	CASSYTGQGETQYF
TRBV5-1	.	TRBJ1-5	.	TGCGCCAGCAGCTTGGACGACAGCCAGCCCCAGCATTTT	CASSLDDSQPQHF
TRBV19	once	TRBJ2-2	.	TGTGCCAGTAGTACCCCCACAGGGTTAAGCGGGGAGCTGTTTTTT	CASSTPTGLSGELFF
TRBV7-2	once	TRBJ1-2	.	TGTGCCAGCAGCCTAGCGGGGGCAGGAGGCTACACCTTC	CASSLAGAGGYTF
TRBV24-1	.	TRBJ2-2	TRBD2	TGTGCCACCAGTGATTTGCGCGGGGGGAACACCGGGGAGCTGTTTTTT	CATSDLRGGNTGELFF
TRBV28	.	TRBJ1-6	TRBD1	TGTGCCAGCAGTCTGACAGGGGATAATTCACCCCTCCACTTT	CASSLTGDNSPLHF
TRBV5-1	.	TRBJ1-1	.	TGCGCCAGCAGCTTGGGGGCGACAGACAACACTGAAGCTTTCTTT	CASSLGATDNTEAFF
TRBV11-3	few	TRBJ2-7	TRBD1	TGTGCCAGCAGCCCAAGACAGGGTACCTACGAGCAGTACTTC	CASSPRQGTYEQYF
TRBV11-3	once	TRBJ2-4	.	TGTGCCAGCAGCTTAACAGGGCAAAACATTCAGTACTTC	CASSLTGQNIQYF
TRBV4-1	.	TRBJ1-1	.	TGCGCCAGCAGCCCCCCCCCAGGGCCACTACAGAACACTGAAGCTTTCTTT	CASSPPPGPLQNTEAFF
TRBV4-1	.	TRBJ1-2	.	TGCGCCAGCAGCCAAGATCTGGGCCCAGCCGGCTACACCTTC	CASSQDLGPAGYTF
TRBV5-4	once	TRBJ1-1	.	TGTGCCAGCAGCTTGGCCGGGGAGGGGGGGACTGAAGCTTTCTTT	CASSLAGEGGTEAFF
TRBV6-6	.	TRBJ1-5	.	TGTGCCAGCAGTTACCCCGACAGCAGTCAGCCCCAGCATTTT	CASSYPDSSQPQHF
TRBV24-1	.	TRBJ2-1	.	TGTGCCACCAGTGATGCCGGGACAGAGCAGTTCTTC	CATSDAGTEQFF
TRBV7-9	.	TRBJ2-5	.	TGTGCCAGCAGCTTAGTAGGTAGCAAGACCCAGTACTTC	CASSLVGSKTQYF
TRBV4-3	.	TRBJ2-5	TRBD2	TGCGCCAGCAGCCAAGTTTGGGCCAGCGGGGGGGCCGGGCAAGAGACCCAGTACTTC	CASSQVWASGGAGQETQYF
TRBV18	.	TRBJ2-7	.	TGTGCCAGCTCACCACTGAGTAGCAACGAGCAGTACTTC	CASSPLSSNEQYF
TRBV11-2	.	TRBJ1-4	.	TGTGCCAGCAGCAAACGAGGAACTAATGAAAAACTGTTTTTT	CASSKRGTNEKLFF
TRBV4-2	once	TRBJ1-3	TRBD1	TGTGCCAGCAGCCAACAACAGGGGGTTAGAAACACCATATATTTT	CASSQQQGVRNTIYF